The 14 T cell receptor beta chains below were found in one sample sequenced in a study of blood T cell repertoires in COVID-19. Libraries were prepared by immunoSEQ multiplex PCR; TCRdb keeps only in-frame clonotypes and omits some of them. The sample carries about 380,000 clones, 85% recorded once. Input material: peripheral blood. The receptors were gathered from a woman under 30 with acute or convalescent COVID-19.

This rearrangement joins TRBV18 to TRBJ1-1, with TRBD1 identical over 9 bases. V shed 2 bases, J shed 3 bases, and the junction held 10 bases outside the gene matches. The CDR3 loop spans 17 amino acids. Per germline, CDR1 KGHSH and CDR2 LQKENI. The CDR3: CASSPWGQGDSDTEAFF. CDR3 sequence (DNA): TGTGCCAGCTCACCATGGGGACAGGGTGATTCGGACACTGAAGCTTTCTTT.

The chain joins TRBV2 to TRBJ1-1; D uncertain. Looked up from germline, CDR1 is SNHLY and CDR2 is FYNNEI. The CDR3 is 14 amino acids. The ends were cut back, 5 bases at V and 3 bases at J, with 13 bases in the middle. The CDR3 region is CASSSTYQDTEAFF. CDR3 nucleotides: TGTGCCAGCAGTTCCACCTACCAGGACACTGAAGCTTTCTTT.

This chain's CDR3 is CASSQDRYRTSGIYEQYF. The CDR3 bases are TGCGCCAGCAGCCAAGATCGGTATAGGACTAGCGGGATCTACGAGCAGTACTTC. V gene TRBV4-1 combines with J gene TRBJ2-7; 12 positions match TRBD2. The J segment lost 3 bases and the V segment lost 0 bases, leaving 9 bases of the junction unmatched. This CDR3 has 18 amino acids. The germline V gene has CDR1 MGHRA and CDR2 YSYEKL.

The genes are TRBV9 and TRBJ1-2; TRBD1 matches 9 bases. The V gene's germline CDR1 is SGDLS and CDR2 YYNGEE. With V trimmed by 3 bases and J by 3 bases, 3 bases remained unmatched. The CDR3 covers 14 residues. CDR3 nucleotides: TGTGCCAGCAGCGAGGGACAGGGATACTATGGCTACACCTTC. It specifies CASSEGQGYYGYTF.

The CDR3 nucleotides are TGCGCCAGCAGCGAGACAGGGGGCAGCTCCTATAATTCACCCCTCCACTTT. Amino acids: CASSETGGSSYNSPLHF. The genes are TRBV5-1 and TRBJ1-6; TRBD1 agrees at 10 bases. V shed 4 bases and J 0 bases; nucleotides not matched to a gene: 4. The CDR3 contains 17 residues. Germline-derived CDR1 and CDR2 are SGHRS and YFSETQ. Together with reference TRBV5-1 and TRBJ1-6, the CDR3 gives the full variable domain: KAGVTQTPRYLIKTRGQQVTLSCSPISGHRSVSWYQQTPGQGLQFLFEYFSETQRNKGNFPGRFSGRQFSNSRSEMNVSTLELGDSALYLCASSETGGSSYNSPLHFGNGTRLTVT.

V usage is TRBV10-1 and J usage is TRBJ2-3, with a weak D call TRBD1 (6 bases). CDR1 is WNHNN, CDR2 SYGVQD, per germline (reference sequence). This CDR3 has 14 amino acids. V dropped 6 bases and J dropped 0 bases, with 10 bases sitting between them. DNA of the CDR3: TGCGCCAGCAGCTTAGGGGGAAGCACAGATACGCAGTATTTT. It translates to CASSLGGSTDTQYF.

The chain has TRBV2 and TRBJ2-1, with TRBD1 as a possible D gene (6 bases). V was trimmed by 5 bases and J by 8 bases, leaving 13 bases between them. The CDR3 is 13 amino acids. In germline, CDR1 is SNHLY, CDR2 FYNNEI. The DNA for the CDR3 is TGTGCCAGCAGTAACACAGGGCCCCATGAGCAGTTCTTC. Translation: CASSNTGPHEQFF.

This sequence joins TRBV7-9 and TRBJ1-1; TRBD1 aligns across 7 bases. Germline values: CDR1 SEHNR, CDR2 FQNEAQ (reference sequence). The CDR3 covers 13 residues. The J segment lost 7 bases and the V segment lost 5 bases, leaving 7 bases of the junction unmatched. The CDR3 reads CASSPRGLSEAFF. The DNA of the CDR3 is TGTGCCAGCAGCCCTAGGGGGCTGAGTGAAGCTTTCTTT. Full variable domain (outside the CDR3, taken from reference TRBV7-9 and TRBJ1-1): DTGVSQNPRHKITKRGQNVTFRCDPISEHNRLYWYRQTLGQGPEFLTYFQNEAQLEKSRLLSDRFSAERPKGSFSTLEIQRTEQGDSAMYLCASSPRGLSEAFFGQGTRLTVV.

This chain links TRBV6-5 with TRBJ2-7, with 10 positions matching TRBD1. CDR1 is MNHEY, CDR2 SVGAGI, per germline. V was clipped by 10 bases and J by 5 bases; unmatched bases: 8. This CDR3 region has 13 residues. The CDR3 region is CATGRDRGHEQYF. The DNA for the CDR3 is TGTGCCACCGGGCGGGACAGGGGACACGAGCAGTACTTC.

This clone has a single count. The gene calls are TRBV4-1 and TRBJ1-1, with 11 bases lining up with TRBD1. The germline V gene has CDR1 MGHRA and CDR2 YSYEKL. V gave up 1 base and J gave up 2 bases; unmatched junction bases: 0. The CDR3 is made up of 15 amino acids. This CDR3 reads CASSQGTGGNTEAFF. The CDR3 region has the DNA TGCGCCAGCAGCCAAGGGACAGGGGGCAACACTGAAGCTTTCTTT.

V is TRBV11-2 and J is TRBJ1-6, with D tentatively TRBD1 (5 bases). The length of the CDR3 is 12 residues. Trimming left V 5 bases short and J 7 bases short, with 6 bases between. Germline CDR1 SGHAT, CDR2 FQNNGV. CDR3 in amino acids: CASSPGNSPLHF. CDR3 nucleotides: TGTGCCAGCAGCCCAGGGAATTCACCCCTCCACTTT.

The chain uses TRBV4-1 and TRBJ1-1, with unresolved D. Germline values: CDR1 MGHRA, CDR2 YSYEKL. V was trimmed by 6 bases and J by 8 bases, leaving 16 bases between them. The CDR3 is made up of 13 amino acids. This chain's CDR3 is CASSFLHNFEAFF. CDR3 DNA sequence: TGCGCCAGCAGTTTCCTCCACAATTTCGAAGCTTTCTTT.

The V call is TRBV6-4, the J call TRBJ2-7; 8 bases are shared with TRBD1. V shed 3 bases, J shed 6 bases, and the junction held 13 bases outside the gene matches. CDR1 is MRHNA, CDR2 SNTAGT, per germline. There are 16 residues in the CDR3. The CDR3 spells CASSDFRTGRYVEQYF. The CDR3, as DNA: TGTGCCAGCAGTGATTTTAGGACAGGGCGGTATGTCGAGCAGTACTTC.

As DNA, the CDR3 is TGTGCCAGCAGCTTACCCCTCGGACAGGGGGATCAAGAGACCCAGTACTTC. Encoded protein: CASSLPLGQGDQETQYF. The chain is built from TRBV7-6 and TRBJ2-5; 10 positions agree with TRBD1. The germline gives CDR1 SGHVS, CDR2 FNYEAQ. Trimming took 2 bases from V and 2 from J; bases not matched to a gene: 8. The CDR3 is 17 amino acids.